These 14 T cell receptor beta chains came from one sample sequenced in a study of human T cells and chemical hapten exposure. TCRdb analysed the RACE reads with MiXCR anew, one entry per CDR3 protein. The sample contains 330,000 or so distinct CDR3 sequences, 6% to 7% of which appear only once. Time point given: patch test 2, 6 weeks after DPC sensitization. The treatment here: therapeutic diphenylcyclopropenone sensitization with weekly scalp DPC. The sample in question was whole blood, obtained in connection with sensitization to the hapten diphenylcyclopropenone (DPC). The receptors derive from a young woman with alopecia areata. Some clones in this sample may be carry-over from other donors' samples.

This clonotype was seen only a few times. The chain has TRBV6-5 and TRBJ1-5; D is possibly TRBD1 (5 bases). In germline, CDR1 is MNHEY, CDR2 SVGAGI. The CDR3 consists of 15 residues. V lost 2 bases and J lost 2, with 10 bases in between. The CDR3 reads CASSYDGGGNQPQHF. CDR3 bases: TGTGCCAGCAGTTACGACGGGGGAGGCAATCAGCCCCAGCATTTT.

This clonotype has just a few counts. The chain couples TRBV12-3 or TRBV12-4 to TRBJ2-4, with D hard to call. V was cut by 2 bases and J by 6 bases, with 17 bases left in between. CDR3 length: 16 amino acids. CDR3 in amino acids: CASSLRSTRVGNIQYF. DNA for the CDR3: TGTGCCAGCAGTTTACGTTCCACCCGAGTGGGAAACATTCAGTACTTC.

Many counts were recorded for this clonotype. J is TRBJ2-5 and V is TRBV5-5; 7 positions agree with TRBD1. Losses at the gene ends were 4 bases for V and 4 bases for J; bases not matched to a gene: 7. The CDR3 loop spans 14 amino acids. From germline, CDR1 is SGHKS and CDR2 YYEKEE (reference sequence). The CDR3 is CASSDRQGVETQYF. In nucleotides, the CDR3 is TGTGCCAGCAGCGATCGACAGGGAGTAGAGACCCAGTACTTC.

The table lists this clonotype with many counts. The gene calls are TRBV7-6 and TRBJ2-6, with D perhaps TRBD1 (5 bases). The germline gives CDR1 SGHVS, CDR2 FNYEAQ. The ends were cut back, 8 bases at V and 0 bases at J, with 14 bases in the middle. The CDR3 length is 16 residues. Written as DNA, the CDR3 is TGTGCCAGCTCTCTACAGGCAGCCTCTGGGGCCAACGTCCTGACTTTC. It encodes CASSLQAASGANVLTF.

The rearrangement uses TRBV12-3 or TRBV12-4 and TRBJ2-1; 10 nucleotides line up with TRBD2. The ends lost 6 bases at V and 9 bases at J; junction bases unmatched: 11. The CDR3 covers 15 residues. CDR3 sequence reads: CASSHPAGGFGEQFF. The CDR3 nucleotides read TGTGCCAGCAGCCACCCAGCGGGGGGGTTTGGTGAGCAGTTCTTC.

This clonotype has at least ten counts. The CDR3 DNA follows: TGTGCCAGCAGTCCCCAGGGAGCTGGAAACACCATATATTTT. This encodes CASSPQGAGNTIYF. The chain has TRBV28 and TRBJ1-3; possible D gene TRBD1, 5 bases. Trimming shortened V by 5 bases and J by 2 bases, and 10 bases separated the two germline ends. The CDR3 loop spans 14 amino acids. Germline lookup yields CDR1 MDHEN and CDR2 SYDVKM.

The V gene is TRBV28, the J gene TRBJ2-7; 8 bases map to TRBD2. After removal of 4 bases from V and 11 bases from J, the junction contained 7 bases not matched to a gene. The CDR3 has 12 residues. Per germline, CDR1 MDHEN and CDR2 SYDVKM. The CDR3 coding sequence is TGTGCCAGCAGTTCCGGCCAGCGGGGGAAGTACTTC. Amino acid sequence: CASSSGQRGKYF.

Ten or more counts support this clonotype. The DNA for the CDR3 is TGCGCCAGCAGCCAAGGCAGTTTGGGGACAGGGGCGGATTTTAGCAATCAGCCCCAGCATTTT. The encoded protein is CASSQGSLGTGADFSNQPQHF. The chain has TRBV4-3 and TRBJ1-5; TRBD1 agrees at 10 bases. With V trimmed by 1 base and J by 0 bases, 15 bases remained unmatched. Germline loops: CDR1 LGHNA, CDR2 YSLEER. This CDR3 spans 21 amino acids.

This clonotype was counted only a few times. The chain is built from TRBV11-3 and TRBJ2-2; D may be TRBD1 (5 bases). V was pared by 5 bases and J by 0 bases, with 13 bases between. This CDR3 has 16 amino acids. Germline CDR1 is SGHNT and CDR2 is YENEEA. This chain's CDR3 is CASSPVGRANTGELFF. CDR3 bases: TGTGCCAGCAGCCCAGTGGGCAGGGCGAACACCGGGGAGCTGTTTTTT. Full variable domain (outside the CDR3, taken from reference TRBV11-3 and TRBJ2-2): EAGVVQSPRYKIIEKKQPVAFWCNPISGHNTLYWYLQNLGQGPELLIRYENEEAVDDSQLPKDRFSAERLKGVDSTLKIQPAELGDSAVYLCASSPVGRANTGELFFGEGSRLTVL.

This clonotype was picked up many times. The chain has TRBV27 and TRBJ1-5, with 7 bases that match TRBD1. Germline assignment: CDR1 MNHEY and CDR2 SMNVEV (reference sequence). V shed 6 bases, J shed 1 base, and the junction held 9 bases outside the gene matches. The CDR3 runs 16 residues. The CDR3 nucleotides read TGTGCCAGCAGACTGTCAGGGGGTTTAAGCAATCAGCCCCAGCATTTT. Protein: CASRLSGGLSNQPQHF.

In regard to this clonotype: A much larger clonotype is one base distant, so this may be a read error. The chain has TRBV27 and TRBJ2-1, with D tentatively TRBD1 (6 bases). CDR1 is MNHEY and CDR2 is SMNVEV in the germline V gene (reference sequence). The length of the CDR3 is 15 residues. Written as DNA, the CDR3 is TGTGCCGGCAGTTTATCCACAGTCCCAGGGGATGAGCAGTTCTTC. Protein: CAGSLSTVPGDEQFF.

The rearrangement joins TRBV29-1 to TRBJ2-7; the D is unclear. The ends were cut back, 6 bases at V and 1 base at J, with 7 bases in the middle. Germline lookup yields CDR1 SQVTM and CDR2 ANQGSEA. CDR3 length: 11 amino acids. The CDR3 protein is CSVGTSYEQYF. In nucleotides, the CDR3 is TGCAGCGTCGGAACATCCTACGAGCAGTACTTC.

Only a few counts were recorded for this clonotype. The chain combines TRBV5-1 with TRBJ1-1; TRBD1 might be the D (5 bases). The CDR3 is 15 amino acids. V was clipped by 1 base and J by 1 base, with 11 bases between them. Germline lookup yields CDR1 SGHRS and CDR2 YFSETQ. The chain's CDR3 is CASSLQVGRNTEAFF. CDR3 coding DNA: TGCGCCAGCAGCTTGCAAGTGGGACGGAACACTGAAGCTTTCTTT.

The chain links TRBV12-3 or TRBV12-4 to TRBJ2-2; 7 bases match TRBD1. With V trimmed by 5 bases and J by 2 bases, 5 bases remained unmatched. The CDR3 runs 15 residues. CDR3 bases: TGTGCCAGCAGTCCCAGACAGGGAAACACCGGGGAGCTGTTTTTT. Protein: CASSPRQGNTGELFF.